Shown below are 16 T cell receptor beta chains from a single sample sequenced in a study of blood T cell repertoires in COVID-19 (dated by TCRdb to 2020 to 2021). Receptor amplification or capture employed the immunoSEQ multiplex PCR assay. TCRdb mirrors the immuneACCESS table, restricted to in-frame sequences. Some clones are absent from its copies; in checked studies, under half trace to an unresolved V gene, and the reason for the others is unknown. Counted in this sample were more than 65,000 clones; around 80% of them appeared once. In total, the top ten clones hold about 20% of the sample. Sequencing was performed on peripheral blood. These receptors were taken from a woman aged 45-60 years with acute or convalescent COVID-19.

This clone has just a few counts. V gene TRBV19 combines with J gene TRBJ1-5; D ambiguous. V was pared by 3 bases and J by 7 bases, with 7 bases between. The CDR3 contains 12 residues. Germline CDR1 LNHDA, CDR2 SQIVND (reference sequence). The CDR3 DNA reads as TGTGCCAGTAGTATTTATGGCCAGCCCCAGCATTTT. The encoded protein is CASSIYGQPQHF.

This clone showed up just a few times. This chain connects TRBV5-1 to TRBJ1-6; D possibly corresponds to TRBD1 (6 bases). Germline lookup yields CDR1 SGHRS and CDR2 YFSETQ. V was cut by 2 bases and J by 3 bases, with 6 bases left in between. The CDR3 sequence is 14 residues long. The CDR3 reads CASSLQGYNSPLHF. CDR3 sequence (DNA): TGCGCCAGCAGCTTACAGGGCTATAATTCACCCCTCCACTTT.

This clone was observed a single time. This rearrangement joins TRBV6-1 to TRBJ2-5; the match to TRBD2 covers 13 bases. Germline V gene sequence: CDR1 MNHNS, CDR2 SASEGT. V lost 2 bases, J lost 2 bases, and 8 bases stayed unmatched. This CDR3 comprises 18 residues. In DNA form, the CDR3 reads TGTGCCAGCAGTGAATTAGGCCGGGGACTAGCGGGACAAGAGACCCAGTACTTC. Residues: CASSELGRGLAGQETQYF.

Only one count was recorded for this clone. This rearrangement joins TRBV4-2 to TRBJ1-5; a possible D gene is TRBD1 (6 bases). Trimming pared 2 bases from V and 5 bases from J, leaving 19 bases between. The CDR3 has 17 residues. Germline V gene sequence: CDR1 LGHNA, CDR2 YNFKEQ. DNA for the CDR3: TGTGCCAGCAGCCAACCACAAGGGGGAGGGAGATATCAGCCCCAGCATTTT. Protein sequence: CASSQPQGGGRYQPQHF.

The rearrangement joins TRBV10-3 to TRBJ1-1; a possible D gene is TRBD1 (5 bases). This CDR3 is 13 amino acids long. Germline V gives CDR1 ENHRY, CDR2 SYGVKD. Trimming stripped 7 bases from V and 1 base from J, with 10 bases between. The CDR3 here is CAITGGANTEAFF. The DNA for the CDR3 is TGTGCCATCACCGGAGGGGCGAACACTGAAGCTTTCTTT.

This clone was seen a few times. At one of its ends the junction is not consistent with the germline gene, which may arise from a read error. CDR3 region: CASSFLAGPANTGELFF. The CDR3 bases are TGTGCTAGCAGCTTTTTAGCGGGGCCCGCGAACACCGGGGAGCTGTTTTTT. The J gene is TRBJ2-2, the V gene TRBV7-7, with TRBD2 matching over 8 bases. CDR3 length: 17 amino acids. Germline V gene lookup returns CDR1 SSHAT and CDR2 FNYEAQ (reference sequence). The full variable domain, its missing parts supplied by reference TRBV7-7 and TRBJ2-2, is GAGVSQSPRYKVTKRGQDVTLRCDPISSHATLYWYQQALGQGPEFLTYFNYEAQPDKSGLPSDRFSAERPEGSISTLTIQRTEQRDSAMYRCASSFLAGPANTGELFFGEGSRLTVL.

CDR3 sequence (DNA): TGCAGTGCTCGGGGAACGGGGGCCCAGCATTTT. It codes for CSARGTGAQHF. V is TRBV20-1 and J is TRBJ1-5; perhaps TRBD1 as D (5 bases). The CDR3 is made up of 11 amino acids. In germline, CDR1 is DFQATT, CDR2 SNEGSKA (reference sequence). V shed 5 bases and J shed 11 bases, with 13 bases lying between them.

The chain joins TRBV5-1 to TRBJ1-1; TRBD1 matches 8 bases. Germline values: CDR1 SGHRS, CDR2 YFSETQ. Germline trimming cut 2 bases from V and 1 base from J; bases unmatched to any gene: 7. CDR3 length: 16 amino acids. CDR3 sequence: CASSFGTGFSNTEAFF. In DNA form, the CDR3 reads TGCGCCAGCAGCTTTGGGACAGGTTTTTCGAACACTGAAGCTTTCTTT.

The chain recombines TRBV5-4 with TRBJ1-6; D ambiguous. The V and J ends lost 4 bases and 7 bases respectively, with 15 bases between them. The CDR3 spans 15 residues. Germline V gene sequence: CDR1 SGHNT, CDR2 YYREEE (reference sequence). The CDR3 DNA reads TGTGCCAGCAGCCGCCTGGCGGGGAACAATTCACCCCTCCACTTT. It is translated as CASSRLAGNNSPLHF.

This chain uses TRBV7-9 with TRBJ1-1, with TRBD1 identical over 7 bases. Germline V gene data show CDR1 as SEHNR and CDR2 as FQNEAQ (reference sequence). The CDR3 spans 15 residues. With V trimmed by 4 bases and J by 1 base, 6 bases remained unmatched. The CDR3 protein is CASSYYDRENTEAFF. CDR3 bases: TGTGCCAGCAGCTACTATGACAGGGAGAACACTGAAGCTTTCTTT. Together with reference TRBV7-9 and TRBJ1-1, the CDR3 gives the full variable domain: DTGVSQNPRHKITKRGQNVTFRCDPISEHNRLYWYRQTLGQGPEFLTYFQNEAQLEKSRLLSDRFSAERPKGSFSTLEIQRTEQGDSAMYLCASSYYDRENTEAFFGQGTRLTVV.

This clone appeared a single time. This rearrangement joins TRBV30 to TRBJ1-2; TRBD1 matches at 9 bases. In germline, CDR1 is GTSNPN, CDR2 SVGIG (reference sequence). After removal of 7 bases from V and 8 bases from J, the junction contained 20 bases not matched to a gene. The CDR3 length is 16 residues. The CDR3 sequence: CASPALKTGGSFGYTF. The CDR3 nucleotides read TGTGCCTCCCCGGCACTTAAGACAGGGGGATCCTTCGGCTACACCTTC.

The gene calls are TRBV6-1 and TRBJ1-5; D is ambiguous. This CDR3 contains 14 residues. V shed 1 base and J shed 11 bases, with 15 bases lying between them. Germline CDR1 and CDR2: MNHNS and SASEGT. Here the CDR3 DNA reads TGTGCCAGCAGTGAAGGGGGAGATCTAGTGGCCCAGCATTTT. This codes for CASSEGGDLVAQHF.

This chain links TRBV28 with TRBJ2-5; 8 nucleotides agree with TRBD1. This CDR3 spans 14 amino acids. Germline CDR1 MDHEN, CDR2 SYDVKM. Losses at the gene ends were 3 bases for V and 5 bases for J; bases not matched to a gene: 5. The CDR3 bases are TGTGCCAGCAGTTTCCAAGGACAGGGTGAGACCCAGTACTTC. Its protein product is CASSFQGQGETQYF.

This clone occurred once. The V and J genes are TRBV21-1 and TRBJ2-1; TRBD2, the D gene given by the table, was not confirmed from the DNA. TRBV21-1 is given as a pseudogene. The CDR3 covers 15 residues. CDR3 sequence: CASSNGTSEGNEQFF. CDR3 sequence (DNA): TGTGCCAGCAGCAACGGGACTAGCGAGGGTAATGAGCAGTTCTTC.

The V call is TRBV30, the J call TRBJ1-5; 8 bases are shared with TRBD1. With V trimmed by 2 bases and J by 4 bases, 4 bases remained unmatched. CDR1 is GTSNPN, CDR2 SVGIG, per germline (reference sequence). The CDR3 sequence is 14 residues long. The CDR3 DNA sequence: TGTGCCTGGAGTACAGGGGGGAATAATCAGCCCCAGCATTTT. Translating it yields CAWSTGGNNQPQHF.

The sample holds one count of this clone. One end of the junction varies from germline; a read error may be responsible. This chain joins TRBV11-2 and TRBJ1-5; no firm D call. The CDR3 totals 13 residues. CDR1 and CDR2 from the germline V gene are SGHAT and FQNNGV. The CDR3 reads CASSLDTYQPQHF. CDR3 nucleotide sequence: TGTGCCAGCAGCCTAGACACTTATCAGCCCCAGCATTTT.